These 22 T cell receptor beta chains came from one sample sequenced in a study of beta chain features in type 1 diabetes. The study reverse transcribed the entire isolated RNA, so it sequenced expressed TCRB transcripts. Sequencing used immunoSEQ multiplex PCR; TCRdb keeps in-frame clones, though not all of them. The sample consists of 300,000 to 400,000 clones, roughly 8% of them appearing once. Sequencing input: central memory CD4+ T cells from blood. The receptor set was obtained from a woman in her late teens or twenties in good health.

The DNA of the CDR3 is TGTGCCACCAGCAGAGATCGTGGCAGGGCGGAGACCCAGTACTTC. It encodes CATSRDRGRAETQYF. The J gene is TRBJ2-5, the V gene TRBV15; maybe TRBD1 (5 bases). CDR3 length: 15 amino acids. With 0 bases removed from V and 5 bases from J, the gap between germline ends came to 13 bases. CDR1 and CDR2 (germline): LNHNV, YYDKDF (reference sequence).

The rearrangement links TRBV10-2 to TRBJ2-3, with a possible D match to TRBD2 (6 bases). CDR1 WSHSY and CDR2 SAAADI come from the germline V gene. Trimming pared 6 bases from V and 7 bases from J, leaving 17 bases between. The CDR3 sequence is 14 residues long. The CDR3 DNA sequence: TGCGCCAGCAGCGGTAGTCTAGCGCTAAATACGCAGTATTTT. This gives the protein CASSGSLALNTQYF.

This sequence joins TRBV2 and TRBJ2-1; 13 bases fit TRBD2. The V gene's germline CDR1 is SNHLY and CDR2 FYNNEI. With V trimmed by 5 bases and J by 6 bases, 13 bases remained unmatched. The CDR3 has 18 amino acids. The CDR3 nucleotides are TGTGCCAGCAGTACCAAAACCGCTACTAGCGGGAGGGTCAATGAGCAGTTCTTC. As protein: CASSTKTATSGRVNEQFF. The whole variable domain, filled in from reference TRBV2 and TRBJ2-1, reads EPEVTQTPSHQVTQMGQEVILRCVPISNHLYFYWYRQILGQKVEFLVSFYNNEISEKSEIFDDQFSVERPDGSNFTLKIRSTKLEDSAMYFCASSTKTATSGRVNEQFFGPGTRLTVL.

V and J are TRBV7-9 and TRBJ2-1, with D uncertain. CDR3 length: 12 amino acids. V shed 5 bases and J shed 10 bases, with 12 bases lying between them. The germline V gene has CDR1 SEHNR and CDR2 FQNEAQ (reference sequence). Here the CDR3 reads CASSAGPREQFF. CDR3 nucleotides: TGTGCCAGCAGCGCCGGGCCGCGCGAGCAGTTCTTC.

This clone showed up just a few times. This sequence joins TRBV6-5 and TRBJ2-7; D not certain. Germline V CDR1 and CDR2: MNHEY, SVGAGI. The CDR3 has 13 residues. V was cut by 4 bases and J by 6 bases, with 13 bases left in between. CDR3 in DNA: TGTGCCAGCAGTTCCGTCGGCGCTCTCGAGCAGTACTTC. Translating gives CASSSVGALEQYF.

This chain connects TRBV10-3 to TRBJ2-3; maybe TRBD1 (7 bases). V was pared by 4 bases and J by 4 bases, with 15 bases between. The germline CDR1 and CDR2 sequences are ENHRY and SYGVKD. The CDR3 length is 15 residues. CDR3 sequence reads: CAISVGGGFADTQYF. The DNA of the CDR3 is TGTGCCATCAGTGTTGGAGGGGGCTTCGCAGATACGCAGTATTTT.

This rearrangement joins TRBV7-8 to TRBJ2-7; D possibly corresponds to TRBD1 (6 bases). Trimming removed 3 bases at V and 2 bases at J, with 14 bases between. Germline values: CDR1 SGHVS, CDR2 FQNEAQ. The CDR3 length is 15 residues. CDR3 protein: CASSLRQARAYEQYF. In nucleotides, the CDR3 is TGTGCCAGCAGCTTGAGACAGGCTCGGGCCTACGAGCAGTACTTC.

This clone appeared a few times. The rearrangement links TRBV4-2 to TRBJ2-1, with D unresolved. CDR1 and CDR2 (germline): LGHNA, YNFKEQ. V dropped 1 base and J dropped 1 base, with 14 bases sitting between them. This CDR3 is 17 amino acids long. CDR3 nucleotide sequence: TGTGCCAGCAGCCAAGCCGTAGGCACTGCATCCTACAATGAGCAGTTCTTC. This translates into CASSQAVGTASYNEQFF.

This clone was counted many times. The chain recombines TRBV5-5 with TRBJ2-3; D not certain. V shed 4 bases and J shed 2 bases, with 5 bases lying between them. The CDR3 extends over 12 amino acids. Per the germline V gene, CDR1 is SGHKS and CDR2 is YYEKEE (reference sequence). This CDR3 reads CASSQNTDTQYF. In DNA, the CDR3 is TGTGCCAGCAGCCAAAACACAGATACGCAGTATTTT.

This clone turned up a few times. V and J are TRBV7-9 and TRBJ2-3; D not resolved. V was pared by 5 bases and J by 1 base, with 13 bases between. Per the germline V gene, CDR1 is SEHNR and CDR2 is FQNEAQ (reference sequence). The CDR3 is 15 residues long. In DNA form, the CDR3 reads TGTGCCAGCAGCCGCTCCTTCGATGGCACAGATACGCAGTATTTT. Translation gives CASSRSFDGTDTQYF.

V usage is TRBV15 and J usage is TRBJ2-7; D call uncertain. Per the germline V gene, CDR1 is LNHNV and CDR2 is YYDKDF (reference sequence). V lost 4 bases and J lost 6, with 10 bases in between. The length of the CDR3 is 12 residues. CDR3 sequence: CATSKSVGEQYF. Here the CDR3 DNA reads TGTGCCACCAGCAAGTCGGTAGGCGAGCAGTACTTC.

A single count supports this clone. The chain couples TRBV5-8 to TRBJ1-1; no firm D call. V lost 1 base and J lost 3, with 7 bases in between. The CDR3 has 13 residues. The germline CDR1 and CDR2 sequences are SGHTS and YDEGEE. The CDR3 bases are TGTGCCAGCAGCTTGATGAGGGACACTGAAGCTTTCTTT. This codes for CASSLMRDTEAFF.

This clone was seen only a few times. This chain joins TRBV6-6 and TRBJ2-5; D may be TRBD2 (5 bases). V shed 0 bases and J shed 5 bases, with 10 bases lying between them. The CDR3 is 14 amino acids. The germline V gene has CDR1 MNHNY and CDR2 SVGAGI (reference sequence). CDR3 coding DNA: TGTGCCAGCAGTTACTCTGGGGAGAAGGAGACCCAGTACTTC. Its translation: CASSYSGEKETQYF.

The V gene is TRBV19, the J gene TRBJ1-2; D perhaps matches TRBD1 (5 bases). This CDR3 has 14 residues. The V end lost 6 bases, the J end lost 4 bases, and 15 bases lay between the germline ends. Germline loops: CDR1 LNHDA, CDR2 SQIVND (reference sequence). The CDR3 DNA is TGTGCCAGTAGCGATCCGGGACTCTCCTATGGCTACACCTTC. This translates into CASSDPGLSYGYTF.

The genes are TRBV13 and TRBJ2-3; 10 positions agree with TRBD2. This CDR3 contains 16 residues. Germline CDR1 reads PRHDT; CDR2 reads FYEKMQ (reference sequence). The V gene end was trimmed by 5 bases and the J gene end by 1 base; junction bases not matched to a gene: 6. DNA of the CDR3: TGTGCCAGCAGCCTGCTAGCGGGAGTCGGCACAGATACGCAGTATTTT. Amino acid sequence: CASSLLAGVGTDTQYF. Full variable domain (outside the CDR3, taken from reference TRBV13 and TRBJ2-3): AAGVIQSPRHLIKEKRETATLKCYPIPRHDTVYWYQQGPGQDPQFLISFYEKMQSDKGSIPDRFSAQQFSDYHSELNMSSLELGDSALYFCASSLLAGVGTDTQYFGPGTRLTVL.

This clone was seen a few times. The chain carries TRBV27 and TRBJ2-3, with 11 nucleotides matching TRBD2. Germline V gene data show CDR1 as MNHEY and CDR2 as SMNVEV (reference sequence). With 6 bases clipped from V and 2 bases from J, the junction kept 10 bases outside the gene matches. CDR3 length: 17 residues. The CDR3 DNA sequence: TGTGCCAGCAGATCGTTCGGGACTAGCGGAAACACAGATACGCAGTATTTT. Protein sequence: CASRSFGTSGNTDTQYF.

The chain employs TRBV11-2 and TRBJ1-1; possibly TRBD1 for D (6 bases). Germline V gives CDR1 SGHAT, CDR2 FQNNGV. Trimming left V 6 bases short and J 4 bases short, with 24 bases between. This CDR3 spans 17 amino acids. The DNA of the CDR3 is TGTGCCAGCAGACACTCCTTAGGGGGGGCCGGTAGCACTGAAGCTTTCTTT. Encoded protein: CASRHSLGGAGSTEAFF.

This clone has ten or more counts. V is TRBV28 and J is TRBJ2-7; D is possibly TRBD1 (6 bases). This CDR3 has 13 residues. Germline V gene data show CDR1 as MDHEN and CDR2 as SYDVKM. V was shortened by 6 bases and J by 6 bases, with 15 bases between the two germline ends. CDR3 bases: TGTGCCAGCAGGGAAATGACAGGTCGCGAGCAGTACTTC. Translated: CASREMTGREQYF.

This clone was observed a few times. The chain combines TRBV28 with TRBJ2-5; no firm D call. The J call could be wrong; TRBJ2-7 is a better fit for the DNA end. The V gene's germline CDR1 is MDHEN and CDR2 SYDVKM. This CDR3 has 15 residues. Written as DNA, the CDR3 is TGTGCCAGCAGCCCCTTGAGGTTCGAATCCTACGAGCAGTACTTC. Translating it yields CASSPLRFESYEQYF.

This chain joins TRBV6-1 and TRBJ2-6; either TRBD1 or TRBD2 may fit D (5 bases each). The CDR3 totals 15 residues. Trimming took off 4 bases at V and 2 bases at J, with 9 bases between the two ends. The germline gives CDR1 MNHNS, CDR2 SASEGT. CDR3 in amino acids: CASSVRGAGANVLTF. The CDR3 DNA is TGTGCCAGCAGTGTTAGGGGAGCTGGGGCCAACGTCCTGACTTTC.

Many counts were recorded for this clone. V is TRBV7-9 and J is TRBJ2-3; no firm D call. Trimming pared 4 bases from V and 1 base from J, leaving 9 bases between. The germline CDR1 and CDR2 sequences are SEHNR and FQNEAQ (reference sequence). The CDR3 is 14 residues long. The CDR3 nucleotides are TGTGCCAGCAGCTGGGCTGGAGGCACAGATACGCAGTATTTT. It is translated as CASSWAGGTDTQYF.

The chain joins TRBV15 to TRBJ2-3; D may be TRBD1 (5 bases). The CDR3 length is 15 residues. Germline assignment: CDR1 LNHNV and CDR2 YYDKDF (reference sequence). V was trimmed by 2 bases and J by 0 bases, leaving 9 bases between them. The CDR3 sequence: CATSRTRQSTDTQYF. For the CDR3, the DNA is TGTGCCACCAGCAGAACACGACAGAGCACAGATACGCAGTATTTT.